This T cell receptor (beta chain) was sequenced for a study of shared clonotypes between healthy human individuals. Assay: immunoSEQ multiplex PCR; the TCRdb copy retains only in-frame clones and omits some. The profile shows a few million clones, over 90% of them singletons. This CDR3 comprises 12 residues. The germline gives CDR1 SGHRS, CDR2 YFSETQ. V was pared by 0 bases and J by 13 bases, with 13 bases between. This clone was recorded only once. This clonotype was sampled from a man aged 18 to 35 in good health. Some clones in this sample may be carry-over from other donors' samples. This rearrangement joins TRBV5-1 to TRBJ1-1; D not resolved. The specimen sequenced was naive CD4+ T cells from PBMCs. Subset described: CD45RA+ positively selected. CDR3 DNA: TGCGCCAGCAGCTTGGAACTAGGGTTGCTTTTCTTT. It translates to CASSLELGLLFF.